The 29 T cell receptor beta chains below were found in one sample sequenced in a study of blood T cell repertoires in COVID-19. TCRdb keeps only in-frame clones here, not all; method: immunoSEQ multiplex PCR. The data contain some 200,000 clones, approximately 81% of them singletons. Sequenced material: PBMCs or T cells enriched from blood (not recorded which). These receptors were taken from a woman in her fifties or sixties with acute COVID-19.

This chain connects TRBV27 to TRBJ2-6, with 7 bases aligning to TRBD2. Trimming took 8 bases from V and 0 from J; bases not matched to a gene: 13. Germline loops: CDR1 MNHEY, CDR2 SMNVEV (reference sequence). This CDR3 comprises 18 residues. Here the CDR3 reads CASSRFGTTDSGANVLTF. CDR3 DNA sequence: TGTGCCAGCTCCAGATTCGGGACTACTGACTCTGGGGCCAACGTCCTGACTTTC.

A single count supports this clone. V is TRBV4-3 and J is TRBJ1-2; no clear D. Germline V CDR1 and CDR2: LGHNA, YSLEER. The V end was cut by 0 bases, the J end by 7 bases, with 9 bases between. This CDR3 spans 13 amino acids. DNA for the CDR3: TGCGCCAGCAGCCAAGATGTTGCGCTTGGCTACACCTTC. Protein: CASSQDVALGYTF.

The chain couples TRBV18 to TRBJ1-2; D perhaps matches TRBD1 (5 bases). The V end lost 2 bases, the J end lost 2 bases, and 9 bases lay between the germline ends. Germline loops: CDR1 KGHSH, CDR2 LQKENI. The CDR3 loop spans 14 amino acids. The CDR3 reads CASSPARANYGYTF. The CDR3, as DNA: TGTGCCAGCTCACCAGCCAGGGCAAACTATGGCTACACCTTC.

CDR3 residues: CASSLRGGPETQYF. CDR3 in DNA: TGTGCCAGCAGCTTGCGCGGGGGACCGGAGACCCAGTACTTC. The J gene is TRBJ2-5, the V gene TRBV11-3; 7 bases are a match to TRBD2. The CDR3 spans 14 residues. Germline-derived CDR1 and CDR2 are SGHNT and YENEEA. Unmatched junction bases numbered 6, after V lost 3 bases and J lost 5 bases.

This clone was counted only a few times. The rearrangement links TRBV23-1 to TRBJ1-5, with D maybe TRBD1 (5 bases). TRBV23-1 is labeled an ORF, and its function is uncertain. Trimming left V 4 bases short and J 4 bases short, with 14 bases between. The CDR3 totals 15 residues. The CDR3 loop reads CASSPLPRENQPQHF. CDR3 sequence (DNA): TGCGCCAGCAGTCCCCTCCCCAGGGAAAATCAGCCCCAGCATTTT.

This chain connects TRBV7-3 to TRBJ1-1; D is unclear. The CDR3 totals 15 residues. V was shortened by 5 bases and J by 0 bases, with 13 bases between the two germline ends. From germline, CDR1 is SGHTA and CDR2 FQGTGA. CDR3 coding DNA: TGTGCCAGCAGCGCGGGAGGGTCTATGAACACTGAAGCTTTCTTT. Translated: CASSAGGSMNTEAFF.

The chain links TRBV18 to TRBJ2-7, with 15 positions matching TRBD2. V trimming: 0 bases; J trimming: 4 bases; junction bases outside the gene matches: 4. Germline assignment: CDR1 KGHSH and CDR2 LQKENI. CDR3 length: 17 residues. This CDR3 is CASSPPGLAGGGYEQYF. Written as DNA, the CDR3 is TGTGCCAGCTCACCACCGGGACTAGCGGGAGGAGGGTACGAGCAGTACTTC.

The chain links TRBV28 to TRBJ1-2, with D possibly TRBD1 on 5 matching bases. This CDR3 region has 16 residues. Germline V gives CDR1 MDHEN, CDR2 SYDVKM. The germline V and J ends were trimmed by 3 bases and 5 bases, with 19 bases remaining between them. CDR3 residues: CASSFYDRYSGYGYTF. CDR3 sequence (DNA): TGTGCCAGCAGTTTTTATGACAGATACTCCGGGTATGGCTACACCTTC.

The chain couples TRBV4-1 to TRBJ2-1, with 7 positions matching TRBD2. This CDR3 spans 17 amino acids. Germline V gene data show CDR1 as MGHRA and CDR2 as YSYEKL. V dropped 3 bases and J dropped 5; count of bases not matched to a gene: 13. The CDR3 nucleotides read TGCGCCAGCAGCCAGAGGGAGGGAGGGCCTCCCAACAATGAGCAGTTCTTC. This encodes CASSQREGGPPNNEQFF.

This chain connects TRBV2 to TRBJ2-2; 7 bases match TRBD1. This CDR3 is 14 amino acids long. V lost 1 base, J lost 7 bases, and 3 bases stayed unmatched. CDR1 SNHLY and CDR2 FYNNEI come from the germline V gene. CDR3 loop: CASSEVQGIGELFF. The CDR3 DNA sequence: TGTGCCAGCAGTGAAGTACAGGGGATCGGGGAGCTGTTTTTT.

The rearrangement uses TRBV28 and TRBJ1-1; the D is unclear. Looked up from germline, CDR1 is MDHEN and CDR2 is SYDVKM. The CDR3 has 16 residues. V gave up 0 bases and J gave up 2 bases, with 13 bases separating them. This CDR3 reads CASSLWTTGKNTEAFF. CDR3 in DNA: TGTGCCAGCAGTTTATGGACAACGGGGAAAAACACTGAAGCTTTCTTT.

This chain links TRBV19 with TRBJ1-4, with TRBD1 matching 9 bases. The CDR3 length is 14 residues. V shed 5 bases and J 6 bases; nucleotides not matched to a gene: 4. CDR1 LNHDA and CDR2 SQIVND come from the germline V gene (reference sequence). CDR3 DNA: TGTGCCAGTAGTCACAGGGGGCTTGATGAAAAACTGTTTTTT. Protein product: CASSHRGLDEKLFF.

The chain links TRBV27 to TRBJ2-7; 13 bases map to TRBD2. This CDR3 is built from 13 residues. Germline V lookup: CDR1 MNHEY, CDR2 SMNVEV (reference sequence). Trimming removed 6 bases from V and 5 bases from J; junction bases left unmatched: 1. The CDR3 bases are TGTGCCAGCAGGGGACTAGCGGGAAACGAGCAGTACTTC. This codes for CASRGLAGNEQYF.

The chain is built from TRBV28 and TRBJ1-2; a possible D gene is TRBD1 (5 bases). V lost 7 bases, J lost 2 bases, and 14 bases lay in between. This CDR3 region has 14 residues. CDR1 MDHEN and CDR2 SYDVKM come from the germline V gene. The CDR3 bases are TGTGCCAGCAAACGTACAGGATCCAACTATGGCTACACCTTC. Residues: CASKRTGSNYGYTF.

This chain connects TRBV5-4 to TRBJ1-6; TRBD1 is a possible D gene (5 bases). The germline gives CDR1 SGHNT, CDR2 YYREEE (reference sequence). V dropped 0 bases and J dropped 11 bases, with 21 bases sitting between them. The CDR3 length is 17 residues. The CDR3 here is CASSLAGRSQGGTPLHF. For the CDR3, the DNA is TGTGCCAGCAGCTTGGCCGGGAGGTCTCAGGGAGGGACACCCCTCCACTTT.

The V call is TRBV28, the J call TRBJ1-4, with 7 bases that match TRBD1. With 6 bases clipped from V and 7 bases from J, the junction kept 11 bases outside the gene matches. This CDR3 comprises 15 residues. The germline CDR1 and CDR2 sequences are MDHEN and SYDVKM. CDR3 in amino acids: CASSYLKGGSEKLFF. The CDR3 DNA follows: TGTGCCAGCAGCTATCTTAAAGGGGGCAGTGAAAAACTGTTTTTT.

This clone was observed a single time. J is TRBJ2-3 and V is TRBV2; 13 bases fit TRBD2. The CDR3 is 16 amino acids. The V gene end was trimmed by 6 bases and the J gene end by 4 bases; junction bases not matched to a gene: 7. Germline CDR1 and CDR2: SNHLY and FYNNEI. The CDR3 region is CASRRGLAGDPDTQYF. CDR3 coding DNA: TGTGCCAGCAGACGAGGACTAGCGGGAGACCCAGATACGCAGTATTTT.

The rearrangement joins TRBV5-1 to TRBJ2-2; 11 nucleotides match TRBD2. The CDR3 is made up of 19 amino acids. In germline, CDR1 is SGHRS, CDR2 YFSETQ. V trimming: 4 bases; J trimming: 1 base; junction bases outside the gene matches: 12. DNA for the CDR3: TGCGCCAGCAGCCTGGGCCCGCCCGGGACTAGCGGGAACACCGGGGAGCTGTTTTTT. Translation gives CASSLGPPGTSGNTGELFF.

V and J are TRBV3-1 (or the pseudogene TRBV3-2) and TRBJ2-7, with TRBD1 as a possible D gene (6 bases). Germline-derived CDR1 and CDR2 are LGHDT and YNNKEL (reference sequence). V lost 6 bases, J lost 3 bases, and 9 bases lay in between. This CDR3 is 12 amino acids long. As DNA, the CDR3 is TGTGCCAGCAGTCAGGGGCGCTACGAGCAGTACTTC. Its protein product is CASSQGRYEQYF.

This chain joins TRBV7-2 and TRBJ1-5; D gene ambiguous. Trimming shortened V by 1 base and J by 7 bases, and 11 bases separated the two germline ends. This CDR3 spans 14 amino acids. Germline CDR1 is SGHTA and CDR2 is FQGNSA. The CDR3 loop reads CASSLDGGGQPQHF. CDR3 nucleotides: TGTGCCAGCAGCTTAGACGGAGGAGGGCAGCCCCAGCATTTT.

The rearrangement joins TRBV4-3 to TRBJ1-6, with 8 bases fitting TRBD1. The CDR3 covers 16 residues. The ends lost 1 base at V and 5 bases at J; junction bases unmatched: 4. Germline V gives CDR1 LGHNA, CDR2 YSLEER. The chain's CDR3 is CASSQGTGNNNSPLHF. The CDR3 coding sequence is TGCGCCAGCAGCCAAGGGACAGGGAACAATAATTCACCCCTCCACTTT.

This chain links TRBV5-8 with TRBJ2-7; 11 bases map to TRBD1. The germline V gene encodes CDR1 SGHTS and CDR2 YDEGEE. The CDR3 covers 16 residues. Unmatched junction bases numbered 9, after V lost 4 bases and J lost 3 bases. The CDR3 coding sequence is TGTGCCAGCAGCGTAGGTACGGGACAGGGGGTCTACGAGCAGTACTTC. Its translation: CASSVGTGQGVYEQYF. The variable domain in full, completed from reference TRBV5-8 and TRBJ2-7, reads EAGVTQSPTHLIKTRGQQATLRCSPISGHTSVYWYQQALGLGLQFLLWYDEGEERNRGNFPPRFSGRQFPNYSSELNVNALELEDSALYLCASSVGTGQGVYEQYFGPGTRLTVT.

The sample holds a few counts of this clone. The chain joins TRBV3-1 (or the pseudogene TRBV3-2) to TRBJ2-7; D might be TRBD2 (5 bases). Germline V gene lookup returns CDR1 LGHDT and CDR2 YNNKEL (reference sequence). CDR3 size: 12 residues. V was pared by 5 bases and J by 4 bases, with 9 bases between. CDR3 DNA sequence: TGTGCCAGCAGCTCGACGGGATACGAGCAGTACTTC. The encoded protein is CASSSTGYEQYF.

The chain couples TRBV11-2 to TRBJ1-1; a weak D match, TRBD1 (5 bases). The germline gives CDR1 SGHAT, CDR2 FQNNGV. The CDR3 runs to 14 residues. V was pared by 1 base and J by 5 bases, with 11 bases between. The CDR3 DNA reads as TGTGCCAGCAGCTTAGGCCGGGGGGTAACTGAAGCTTTCTTT. Amino acids: CASSLGRGVTEAFF.

J is TRBJ2-1 and V is TRBV21-1; the table assigns TRBD2, which was not confirmed against the DNA. TRBV21-1 counts as a pseudogene. This CDR3 has 18 amino acids. CDR3: CASSKVAGVEGSYNEQFF. The CDR3 DNA is TGTGCCAGCAGCAAAGTCGCGGGAGTGGAGGGCTCCTACAATGAGCAGTTCTTC.

This chain joins TRBV6-4 and TRBJ2-3; 9 nucleotides align to TRBD1. CDR3 length: 14 amino acids. Looked up from germline, CDR1 is MRHNA and CDR2 is SNTAGT. Trimming took 6 bases from V and 5 from J; bases not matched to a gene: 6. The DNA for the CDR3 is TGTGCCAGCAGCCCACAGGGGGCGGTAGATACGCAGTATTTT. Residues: CASSPQGAVDTQYF.

The chain has TRBV19 and TRBJ1-3; unclear D gene. V was trimmed by 3 bases and J by 0 bases, leaving 6 bases between them. Germline loops: CDR1 LNHDA, CDR2 SQIVND (reference sequence). This CDR3 contains 14 residues. DNA for the CDR3: TGTGCCAGTAGTATTTCTTACTCTGGAAACACCATATATTTT. Protein sequence: CASSISYSGNTIYF. Full variable domain (outside the CDR3, taken from reference TRBV19 and TRBJ1-3): DGGITQSPKYLFRKEGQNVTLSCEQNLNHDAMYWYRQDPGQGLRLIYYSQIVNDFQKGDIAEGYSVSREKKESFPLTVTSAQKNPTAFYLCASSISYSGNTIYFGEGSWLTVV.

In regard to this clone: The same CDR3 can be traced to other DNA sequences in this sample. The chain links TRBV4-1 to TRBJ2-7; 7 positions agree with TRBD2. V gave up 0 bases and J gave up 0 bases; unmatched junction bases: 5. This CDR3 is 16 amino acids long. Germline V gene sequence: CDR1 MGHRA, CDR2 YSYEKL. In DNA form, the CDR3 reads TGCGCCAGCAGCCAAGATCCTAGCGGCAGCTCCTACGAGCAGTACTTC. It encodes CASSQDPSGSSYEQYF.

The J gene is TRBJ1-2, the V gene TRBV7-9; D might be TRBD1 (5 bases). The V gene's germline CDR1 is SEHNR and CDR2 FQNEAQ (reference sequence). V was pared by 2 bases and J by 4 bases, with 8 bases between. The CDR3 extends over 13 amino acids. The CDR3 loop is CASSLPGSYGYTF. The CDR3 bases are TGTGCCAGCAGCTTACCAGGGTCCTATGGCTACACCTTC.